This entry lists 26 T cell receptor beta chains sequenced from one sample in a study of cytomegalovirus exposure and HLA in healthy donors. Use of 60 Vbeta and 13 Jbeta primers characterized the PCR. Sequencing used immunoSEQ multiplex PCR; TCRdb keeps in-frame clones, though not all of them. Of 95,000 to 150,000 clones listed, 73% were seen once; the top ten hold over 3.5%. The specimen sequenced was PBMCs. Receptors were obtained from a woman in her thirties or forties in good health and CMV-seronegative.

DNA for the CDR3: TGTGCCAGTAGCCGACTAGACAGGGTTGGTGGCAATCAGCCCCAGCATTTT. It codes for CASSRLDRVGGNQPQHF. The chain recombines TRBV19 with TRBJ1-5; 7 nucleotides line up with TRBD1. This CDR3 is 17 amino acids long. Germline V lookup: CDR1 LNHDA, CDR2 SQIVND (reference sequence). The V gene end was trimmed by 6 bases and the J gene end by 2 bases; junction bases not matched to a gene: 13.

The rearrangement uses TRBV11-3 and TRBJ1-1; D might be TRBD1 (5 bases). This CDR3 has 13 amino acids. CDR1 and CDR2 (germline): SGHNT, YENEEA. V lost 3 bases and J 4 bases, leaving 9 bases between the germline ends. The CDR3 nucleotides are TGTGCCAGCAGCTTCTTCGGGGGCACTGAAGCTTTCTTT. This translates into CASSFFGGTEAFF.

This clone was found a few times. The genes are TRBV6-5 and TRBJ2-1, with 9 bases that match TRBD2. The CDR3 contains 14 residues. Germline trimming cut 3 bases from V and 6 bases from J; bases unmatched to any gene: 3. Germline CDR1 is MNHEY and CDR2 is SVGAGI. The CDR3 DNA follows: TGTGCCAGCAGTTATCTAGCGGGGAGCAATGAGCAGTTCTTC. It is translated as CASSYLAGSNEQFF.

The chain couples TRBV5-4 to TRBJ1-2, with TRBD1 matching over 7 bases. With 1 base clipped from V and 2 bases from J, the junction kept 2 bases outside the gene matches. Germline CDR1 reads SGHNT; CDR2 reads YYREEE (reference sequence). The CDR3 consists of 14 residues. DNA of the CDR3: TGTGCCAGCAGCTTGCCGGGACAGAACTATGGCTACACCTTC. Its protein is CASSLPGQNYGYTF.

The rearrangement links TRBV6-6 to TRBJ2-3; D is unclear. The CDR3 covers 15 residues. Trimming pared 6 bases from V and 3 bases from J, leaving 16 bases between. Germline V gene sequence: CDR1 MNHNY, CDR2 SVGAGI (reference sequence). The CDR3 DNA reads as TGTGCCAGCAGATCCTTAGAGTCTCCTACAGATACGCAGTATTTT. Amino acids: CASRSLESPTDTQYF.

This clone was observed a single time. The rearrangement joins TRBV5-8 to TRBJ2-3, with 7 bases lining up with TRBD2. The junction had 9 bases not matched to a gene; V was cut back by 3 bases and J by 2 bases. Germline CDR1 and CDR2: SGHTS and YDEGEE. The CDR3 is 16 residues long. CDR3 residues: CASSWGGESDTDTQYF. CDR3 coding DNA: TGTGCCAGCAGCTGGGGGGGGGAGTCCGACACAGATACGCAGTATTTT.

The chain couples TRBV25-1 to TRBJ1-5, with D unclear. The germline V gene has CDR1 MGHDK and CDR2 SYGVNS. Trimming removed 4 bases at V and 0 bases at J, with 7 bases between. CDR3 length equals 14 residues. The CDR3 DNA is TGTGCCAGCAGTGGGAGGAATAGCAATCAGCCCCAGCATTTT. Amino acids: CASSGRNSNQPQHF. The whole variable domain, remainder taken from reference TRBV25-1 and TRBJ1-5, is EADIYQTPRYLVIGTGKKITLECSQTMGHDKMYWYQQDPGMELHLIHYSYGVNSTEKGDLSSESTVSRIRTEHFPLTLESARPSHTSQYLCASSGRNSNQPQHFGDGTRLSIL.

This chain joins TRBV6-4 and TRBJ2-2; 9 positions match TRBD2. CDR3 size: 17 residues. Germline V lookup: CDR1 MRHNA, CDR2 SNTAGT. With 5 bases clipped from V and 0 bases from J, the junction kept 7 bases outside the gene matches. CDR3 residues: CASSPLTSGTNTGELFF. The DNA for the CDR3 is TGTGCCAGCAGTCCCCTGACTAGCGGAACGAACACCGGGGAGCTGTTTTTT.

The chain couples TRBV6-1 to TRBJ2-7, with a possible D match to TRBD1 (6 bases). CDR3 length: 14 amino acids. The germline V gene encodes CDR1 MNHNS and CDR2 SASEGT. V lost 3 bases to trimming and J lost 2 bases, with 11 bases between them. The CDR3 loop reads CASSDWQGTYEQYF. The CDR3 DNA reads TGTGCCAGCAGTGATTGGCAGGGGACCTACGAGCAGTACTTC.

This clone has a handful of counts. The rearrangement uses TRBV19 and TRBJ2-3; no definite D call. The CDR3 spans 14 residues. Germline CDR1 reads LNHDA; CDR2 reads SQIVND (reference sequence). V gave up 2 bases and J gave up 0 bases, with 6 bases separating them. The CDR3 nucleotides read TGTGCCAGTAGTATACCGTCTAGCACAGATACGCAGTATTTT. Translating gives CASSIPSSTDTQYF.

The chain links TRBV29-1 to TRBJ1-1; 9 bases match TRBD1. Germline V lookup: CDR1 SQVTM, CDR2 ANQGSEA. The length of the CDR3 is 14 residues. The V segment lost 4 bases and the J segment 1 base; nucleotides outside the gene matches: 4. The CDR3 region has the DNA TGCAGCGTTGCCTGGGACAGGGAGAACACTGAAGCTTTCTTT. Translating gives CSVAWDRENTEAFF.

The chain employs TRBV27 and TRBJ1-1; 7 nucleotides line up with TRBD1. The germline V gene encodes CDR1 MNHEY and CDR2 SMNVEV (reference sequence). The CDR3 has 15 amino acids. The J segment lost 4 bases and the V segment lost 5 bases, leaving 10 bases of the junction unmatched. The chain's CDR3 is CASSTAGTEATEAFF. In DNA form, the CDR3 reads TGTGCCAGCAGTACCGCCGGGACAGAAGCCACTGAAGCTTTCTTT.

The chain employs TRBV7-9 and TRBJ2-5; maybe TRBD2 (6 bases). CDR3 length: 15 amino acids. Trimming stripped 2 bases from V and 2 bases from J, with 12 bases between. The germline V gene encodes CDR1 SEHNR and CDR2 FQNEAQ (reference sequence). CDR3 DNA: TGTGCCAGCAGCTTACTTTCCCGGGAGCAAGAGACCCAGTACTTC. Translation gives CASSLLSREQETQYF.

The chain couples TRBV7-2 to TRBJ1-3; D is unclear. The V and J ends lost 2 bases and 1 base respectively, with 6 bases between them. The length of the CDR3 is 14 residues. Germline V gene data show CDR1 as SGHTA and CDR2 as FQGNSA. This chain's CDR3 is CASSLLVSGNTIYF. The CDR3 DNA sequence: TGTGCCAGCAGCTTATTAGTTTCTGGAAACACCATATATTTT. Based on the CDR3 plus reference TRBV7-2 and TRBJ1-3, the full variable domain is GAGVSQSPSNKVTEKGKDVELRCDPISGHTALYWYRQSLGQGLEFLIYFQGNSAPDKSGLPSDRFSAERTGGSVSTLTIQRTQQEDSAVYLCASSLLVSGNTIYFGEGSWLTVV.

This clone was counted a few times. Germline and junction disagree at one end, which may indicate a read error. The rearrangement joins TRBV2 to TRBJ2-7; a possible D gene is TRBD2 (5 bases). Germline values: CDR1 SNHLY, CDR2 FYNNEI. CDR3 size: 13 residues. The CDR3, as DNA: TGTGCCAGCAGTCTACCTAGCTCCCACGAGCAGTACTTC. Amino acid sequence: CASSLPSSHEQYF.

The V and J genes are TRBV6-6 and TRBJ2-3; no reliable D call. Trimming shortened V by 2 bases and J by 0 bases, and 6 bases separated the two germline ends. Germline CDR1 MNHNY, CDR2 SVGAGI (reference sequence). This CDR3 is built from 14 residues. The CDR3 DNA follows: TGTGCCAGCAGTTACATGGCTAGCACAGATACGCAGTATTTT. Translation: CASSYMASTDTQYF.

This chain links TRBV4-1 with TRBJ2-4; D remains unclear. Germline CDR1 MGHRA, CDR2 YSYEKL. The CDR3 is 16 amino acids. The V gene lost 0 bases and the J gene lost 0 bases, with 9 bases spanning the gap. This CDR3 is CASSQDGLRAKNIQYF. In nucleotides, the CDR3 is TGCGCCAGCAGCCAAGATGGTCTGAGAGCCAAAAACATTCAGTACTTC.

The chain carries TRBV11-3 and TRBJ2-2; weak D call: TRBD2 (5 bases). Germline V gene sequence: CDR1 SGHNT, CDR2 YENEEA. With 1 base removed from V and 4 bases from J, the gap between germline ends came to 7 bases. This CDR3 contains 14 residues. CDR3 sequence reads: CASSLGLATGELFF. In DNA form, the CDR3 reads TGTGCCAGCAGCTTAGGGCTAGCCACCGGGGAGCTGTTTTTT.

The chain joins TRBV7-6 to TRBJ1-5; 9 bases are a match to TRBD1. The CDR3 spans 17 residues. CDR1 and CDR2 from the germline V gene are SGHVS and FNYEAQ. The trim removed 5 bases at V and 6 bases at J, leaving 14 bases unmatched. The CDR3 loop reads CASSLMSDRGGGQPQHF. The CDR3 coding sequence is TGTGCCAGCAGCCTTATGTCGGACAGGGGAGGAGGTCAGCCCCAGCATTTT.

The V and J genes are TRBV6-6 and TRBJ1-2, with 9 bases lining up with TRBD1. V was pared by 4 bases and J by 1 base, with 7 bases of the junction left unmatched. The length of the CDR3 is 16 residues. The V gene's germline CDR1 is MNHNY and CDR2 SVGAGI (reference sequence). CDR3 nucleotides: TGTGCCAGCAGTTTATCACAGGGGGCGATTAACTATGGCTACACCTTC. Protein product: CASSLSQGAINYGYTF.

The chain's CDR3 is CASSFPSGREETQYF. The CDR3 DNA follows: TGTGCCAGCAGCTTCCCTAGCGGGAGGGAAGAGACCCAGTACTTC. The gene calls are TRBV7-3 and TRBJ2-5, with 12 bases identical to TRBD2. V was pared by 3 bases and J by 3 bases, with 2 bases of the junction left unmatched. Per germline, CDR1 SGHTA and CDR2 FQGTGA. This CDR3 is 15 amino acids long.

This chain links TRBV7-9 with TRBJ2-7, with 8 bases aligning to TRBD2. This CDR3 spans 14 amino acids. Germline lookup yields CDR1 SEHNR and CDR2 FQNEAQ (reference sequence). The V segment lost 7 bases and the J segment 6 bases; nucleotides outside the gene matches: 11. The CDR3 DNA reads as TGTGCCAGCACCCCGGATGCGGGGGGTTCCGAGCAGTACTTC. Protein product: CASTPDAGGSEQYF.

V and J are TRBV6-5 and TRBJ2-5, with 9 bases fitting TRBD1. The DNA matches TRBJ2-7 better at its end, which makes the J call doubtful. The CDR3 has 15 residues. The V gene's germline CDR1 is MNHEY and CDR2 SVGAGI. DNA for the CDR3: TGTGCCAGCAGGCCTGGGACAGGGTGGAGCGACGAGCAGTACTTC. Residues: CASRPGTGWSDEQYF.

The V and J genes are TRBV28 and TRBJ1-1; D gene ambiguous. The CDR3 extends over 14 amino acids. V was cut by 6 bases and J by 10 bases, with 21 bases left in between. Germline loops: CDR1 MDHEN, CDR2 SYDVKM. The CDR3 here is CASSVGSGDEAAFF. CDR3 nucleotide sequence: TGTGCCAGCAGCGTAGGGTCCGGGGATGAGGCAGCTTTCTTT.

This clone was seen a few times. V and J are TRBV6-6 and TRBJ2-1, with 7 positions matching TRBD2. Germline CDR1 and CDR2: MNHNY and SVGAGI (reference sequence). Trimming took 1 base from V and 7 from J; bases not matched to a gene: 1. The CDR3 contains 13 residues. The DNA for the CDR3 is TGTGCCAGCAGTTACTTGGGGGGGAATGAGCAGTTCTTC. Residues: CASSYLGGNEQFF.

This clone was found once. V gene TRBV10-3 combines with J gene TRBJ1-3, with 7 positions matching TRBD1. The germline gives CDR1 ENHRY, CDR2 SYGVKD. The V gene end was trimmed by 5 bases and the J gene end by 2 bases; junction bases not matched to a gene: 6. The CDR3 contains 15 residues. This chain's CDR3 is CAISQGGAAGNTIYF. CDR3 sequence (DNA): TGTGCCATCAGTCAGGGGGGAGCCGCTGGAAACACCATATATTTT.